This record concerns one T cell receptor beta chain sequence. Its antigen is currently unknown. The treatment is: about 20 received Ad26.COV2.S at low or high dose, single or two shots; several received placebo; per-sample allocation not given. Collection of the samples took place on day 63 after the first injection of vaccine or placebo. Participants' vaccine, an Ad26 vector, delivered Wuhan-strain SARS-CoV-2 spike. The sample comes from a study of Ad26.COV2.S vaccination and SARS-CoV-2 variants. Study overall: Participants got Ad26.COV2.S intramuscularly, once or twice 56 days apart.

Study results and limitations: Substantial breadth was reported for post-vaccination spike-specific CD8+ and CD4+ T cells.

Between the trimmed V and J ends, which lost 6 bases and 6 bases, there was a span of 14 bases. The CDR3 totals 13 residues. This table comes from immunoSEQ multiplex PCR, and its TCRdb copy is limited to in-frame clones, with some not included. The table records about 320,000 clones, around four fifths of them present only once. The clonotype comes from a person aged 18-60 years who received the Ad26.COV2.S COVID-19 vaccine or a placebo. The V gene is TRBV12-3 or TRBV12-4, the J gene TRBJ1-1; a weak D match, TRBD1 (5 bases). The sequencing used peripheral blood, collected in a trial of Ad26.COV2.S vaccine versus placebo. Written as DNA, the CDR3 is TGTGCCAGCAGACCAGCGGGGCTAGCTGAAGCTTTCTTT. This gives the protein CASRPAGLAEAFF.